This entry describes one TCR beta chain. The trim removed 0 bases at V and 4 bases at J, leaving 8 bases unmatched. This CDR3 comprises 17 residues. Germline CDR1 and CDR2: SEHNR and FQNEAQ (reference sequence). This specimen comes from a study of blood T cell repertoires in COVID-19. Repertoires were generated with immunoSEQ multiplex PCR, while TCRdb's copy carries only in-frame clones and drops some. This table holds around 300,000 clones, roughly 89% found once. The chain combines TRBV7-9 with TRBJ2-2; 7 bases line up with TRBD2. Sequenced: PBMCs or T cells enriched from blood (not recorded which). The origin of this receptor is a woman aged 18-29 years with acute COVID-19. The CDR3 loop reads CASSLAFPAGATGELFF. CDR3 nucleotides: TGTGCCAGCAGCTTAGCCTTCCCTGCGGGAGCCACCGGGGAGCTGTTTTTT. Filled out from reference TRBV7-9 and TRBJ2-2, the complete variable domain reads DTGVSQNPRHKITKRGQNVTFRCDPISEHNRLYWYRQTLGQGPEFLTYFQNEAQLEKSRLLSDRFSAERPKGSFSTLEIQRTEQGDSAMYLCASSLAFPAGATGELFFGEGSRLTVL.